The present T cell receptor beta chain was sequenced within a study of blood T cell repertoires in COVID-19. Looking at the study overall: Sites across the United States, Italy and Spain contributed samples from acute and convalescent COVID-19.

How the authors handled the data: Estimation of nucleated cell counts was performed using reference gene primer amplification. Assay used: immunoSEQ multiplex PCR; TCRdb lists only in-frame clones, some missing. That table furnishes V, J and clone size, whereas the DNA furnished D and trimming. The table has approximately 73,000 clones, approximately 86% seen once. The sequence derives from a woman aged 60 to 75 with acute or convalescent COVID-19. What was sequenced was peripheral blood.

CDR3 amino acids: CASSHGGARERSSPLHF. CDR3 sequence (DNA): TGTGCCAGCAGCCATGGGGGGGCCAGGGAGCGGAGTTCACCCCTCCACTTT. The V and J genes are TRBV7-9 and TRBJ1-6; tentatively, D is TRBD1 (6 bases). Germline CDR1 and CDR2: SEHNR and FQNEAQ (reference sequence). V lost 5 bases and J lost 9, with 23 bases in between. This CDR3 is 17 amino acids long.